This note documents a single T cell receptor beta chain sequence. This entry comes from a study of T-cell reconstitution after alpha-beta-depleted transplantation in children. The CDR3 is made up of 14 amino acids. The junction had 5 bases not matched to a gene; V was cut back by 7 bases and J by 3 bases. Germline V gene sequence: CDR1 SNHLY, CDR2 FYNNEI. The library targeted TCRbeta and was prepared with unique molecular identifiers. MiXCR was run by TCRdb on the PCR reads, yielding one entry per CDR3 protein. The table shows about 230,000 distinct CDR3 sequences, with approximately 9% occurring only once.

The chain joins TRBV2 to TRBJ2-7, with TRBD1 matching 11 bases. The TCR comes from a human donor who donated a stem cell graft to a child with acute lymphoblastic leukemia. The source was PBMCs from the stem cell graft donor, collected from the stem cell graft. CDR3 protein: CASTPGQGDYEQYF. CDR3 in DNA: TGTGCCAGCACACCGGGACAGGGGGACTACGAGCAGTACTTC.